This T cell receptor beta chain was found in a study of T cell repertoires in aging, cancer and after chemotherapy. Study-level points and caveats: Median generation probability rose over the chemotherapy interval in each cancer cohort, suggesting rebound thymic output.

The template was genomic DNA from peripheral blood, not RNA. Germline V CDR1 and CDR2: KGHSH, LQKENI. The V and J ends lost 9 bases and 0 bases, in that order; junction bases with no gene match: 5. The CDR3 is 14 residues long. TRB rearrangements spanning V, D and J were amplified using mixed TRB-A/B primers. TCRdb passed the multiplex PCR reads through MiXCR, listing each CDR3 protein once. The data contain about 2,200 distinct CDR3 sequences, 36% of them seen just once; the ten biggest clones take up approximately 24%. Of note for this clonotype: Its cognate antigen is unknown.

The rearrangement links TRBV18 to TRBJ2-7, with TRBD2 matching over 10 bases. The clonotype originates from a human donor with a solid tumor. The sample was blood. The CDR3 loop is CASSGTSVSYEQYF. CDR3 DNA: TGTGCCAGTTCCGGGACTAGCGTCTCCTACGAGCAGTACTTC. The variable domain in full, completed from reference TRBV18 and TRBJ2-7, reads NAGVMQNPRHLVRRRGQEARLRCSPMKGHSHVYWYRQLPEEGLKFMVYLQKENIIDESGMPKERFSAEFPKEGPSILRIQQVVRGDSAAYFCASSGTSVSYEQYFGPGTRLTVT.